One sample yielded the 27 T cell receptor beta chains listed below, sequenced in a study of human T cells and chemical hapten exposure. Time point meaning: patch test 2, 6 weeks after DPC sensitization. Treatment specified: therapeutic diphenylcyclopropenone sensitization with weekly scalp DPC. TCRdb ran MiXCR on the RACE reads and lists one entry per CDR3 protein. This table has about 110,000 distinct CDR3 sequences, 9% to 9.5% appearing once. Source: whole blood, taken in connection with sensitization to the hapten diphenylcyclopropenone (DPC). The origin of the receptors is a woman in her 40s with alopecia areata. Some clones in this sample may be carry-over from other donors' samples.

There are a few counts of this clonotype. The CDR3 is CASRSPGTARYEQYF. The CDR3 nucleotides read TGTGCCAGCAGGTCCCCTGGGACCGCGAGGTACGAGCAGTACTTC. The chain uses TRBV6-2 or TRBV6-3 and TRBJ2-7, with D tentatively TRBD1 or TRBD2 (5 bases each). The CDR3 is 15 residues long. The germline CDR1 and CDR2 sequences are MNHEY and SVGEGT. V shed 6 bases and J shed 4 bases, with 19 bases lying between them.

V is TRBV27 and J is TRBJ2-7; TRBD2 agrees at 14 bases. CDR1 is MNHEY and CDR2 is SMNVEV in the germline V gene (reference sequence). J gave up 6 bases and V 5 bases, and 6 bases lay outside the gene matches. This CDR3 has 15 amino acids. The CDR3 sequence is CASSPWTSGGSEQYF. In nucleotides, the CDR3 is TGTGCCAGCAGTCCCTGGACTAGCGGGGGGAGCGAGCAGTACTTC.

About this clonotype: This may come from a read error, since a much larger clone is one base off. The V and J genes are TRBV20-1 and TRBJ1-4, with 8 bases identical to TRBD1. The junction had 8 bases not matched to a gene; V was cut back by 5 bases and J by 3 bases. CDR1 and CDR2 from the germline V gene are DFQATT and SNEGSKA (reference sequence). The CDR3 covers 15 residues. CDR3 DNA: TGCAGTGCTTCTGACAGGGGCTCGGCTAATGAAAAACTGTTTTTT. Its translation is CSASDRGSANEKLFF.

V and J are TRBV11-2 and TRBJ2-1, with 7 positions matching TRBD1. CDR1 and CDR2 from the germline V gene are SGHAT and FQNNGV. The V segment lost 0 bases and the J segment 3 bases; nucleotides outside the gene matches: 8. This CDR3 has 17 amino acids. Here the CDR3 DNA reads TGTGCCAGCAGCTTAGATCAACGAGGGGGCATCTACAATGAGCAGTTCTTC. It specifies CASSLDQRGGIYNEQFF.

There are a few counts of this clonotype. The V and J genes are TRBV12-3 or TRBV12-4 and TRBJ1-1; TRBD1 might be the D (5 bases). The CDR3 loop spans 14 amino acids. V lost 5 bases and J lost 2, with 12 bases in between. CDR3 in amino acids: CASSLRGFNTEAFF. The CDR3 nucleotides read TGTGCCAGCAGTCTCCGGGGGTTTAACACTGAAGCTTTCTTT.

This clonotype was counted a few times. This rearrangement joins TRBV27 to TRBJ1-1; TRBD1 matches 8 bases. The ends lost 5 bases at V and 10 bases at J; junction bases unmatched: 9. Germline assignment: CDR1 MNHEY and CDR2 SMNVEV (reference sequence). There are 13 residues in the CDR3. The CDR3 DNA is TGTGCCAGCAGTCCACAGGGGGTAGAAGGAGCTTTCTTT. Protein: CASSPQGVEGAFF.

This clonotype has only a few counts. The CDR3 sequence: CASSQGTANSPLHF. The CDR3 nucleotides are TGTGCCAGCAGCCAAGGGACGGCTAATTCACCCCTCCACTTT. This chain uses TRBV28 with TRBJ1-6; D perhaps matches TRBD1 (5 bases). The CDR3 is 14 residues long. CDR1 and CDR2 (germline): MDHEN, SYDVKM. Trimming cost V 6 bases and J 6 bases, with 12 bases left between them.

This rearrangement joins TRBV5-1 to TRBJ2-2; perhaps TRBD2 as D (6 bases). CDR1 is SGHRS and CDR2 is YFSETQ in the germline V gene. Trimming removed 2 bases from V and 4 bases from J, with 9 bases in between. The CDR3 loop spans 14 amino acids. CDR3 sequence reads: CASSFGTLTGELFF. The DNA for the CDR3 is TGCGCCAGCAGCTTCGGGACTCTCACCGGGGAGCTGTTTTTT.

The chain is built from TRBV19 and TRBJ1-4, with D hard to call. V was trimmed by 11 bases and J by 6 bases, leaving 10 bases between them. Looked up from germline, CDR1 is LNHDA and CDR2 is SQIVND (reference sequence). There are 11 residues in the CDR3. The CDR3 nucleotides are TGTGCCTCCGCGTTACATGAAAAACTGTTTTTT. It codes for CASALHEKLFF.

The V gene is TRBV20-1, the J gene TRBJ1-2; TRBD1 aligns across 12 bases. J gave up 8 bases and V 2 bases, and 6 bases lay outside the gene matches. In germline, CDR1 is DFQATT, CDR2 SNEGSKA (reference sequence). The CDR3 totals 14 residues. The CDR3 protein is CSARPGQGAHGYTF. The CDR3, as DNA: TGCAGTGCTAGACCGGGACAGGGGGCGCACGGCTACACCTTC.

This clonotype was seen many times. The genes are TRBV20-1 and TRBJ2-3; 11 bases map to TRBD2. After removal of 7 bases from V and 0 bases from J, the junction contained 15 bases not matched to a gene. The CDR3 length is 18 residues. Germline assignment: CDR1 DFQATT and CDR2 SNEGSKA (reference sequence). CDR3 nucleotides: TGCAGTGTCAGTTCCCCCCTAGCGGGGGGAGCTAGCACAGATACGCAGTATTTT. Translated, it gives CSVSSPLAGGASTDTQYF.

The chain uses TRBV10-2 and TRBJ2-1; D might be TRBD1 (6 bases). CDR3 size: 16 residues. V was trimmed by 6 bases and J by 8 bases, leaving 23 bases between them. Germline V gives CDR1 WSHSY, CDR2 SAAADI. The CDR3 protein is CASSLRDTLSVHEQFF. The CDR3 bases are TGCGCCAGCAGCCTTAGGGACACCCTTTCGGTTCATGAGCAGTTCTTC.

This clonotype occurred many times. This chain links TRBV7-9 with TRBJ2-1; D unresolved. CDR1 and CDR2 (germline): SEHNR, FQNEAQ (reference sequence). The CDR3 extends over 14 amino acids. With 2 bases removed from V and 0 bases from J, the gap between germline ends came to 5 bases. The CDR3 region has the DNA TGTGCCAGCAGCTTAATGACCTCCTACAATGAGCAGTTCTTC. Its protein is CASSLMTSYNEQFF.

This clonotype occurred many times. J is TRBJ2-3 and V is TRBV6-2 or TRBV6-3; the D call may be TRBD1 or TRBD2 (5 bases each). Germline assignment: CDR1 MNHEY and CDR2 SVGEGT. CDR3 length: 17 residues. The V end was cut by 2 bases, the J end by 3 bases, with 18 bases between. The CDR3 sequence is CASSYGGRRVSTDTQYF. The DNA of the CDR3 is TGTGCCAGCAGTTACGGGGGTCGTCGTGTTTCGACAGATACGCAGTATTTT.

V is TRBV20-1 and J is TRBJ2-5, with D tentatively TRBD2 (7 bases). The CDR3 runs 14 residues. Germline CDR1 and CDR2: DFQATT and SNEGSKA (reference sequence). Trimming took off 0 bases at V and 3 bases at J, with 11 bases between the two ends. CDR3 DNA: TGCAGTGCTAGAGATTCGGGGGGCAAAGAGACCCAGTACTTC. Its protein is CSARDSGGKETQYF.

This sequence joins TRBV11-2 and TRBJ2-1; 7 nucleotides line up with TRBD1. V lost 4 bases to trimming and J lost 7 bases; unmatched junction nucleotides: 16. Germline CDR1 is SGHAT and CDR2 is FQNNGV. This CDR3 contains 17 residues. The CDR3 is CASSSPNYRGKGNEQFF. The CDR3 DNA follows: TGTGCCAGCAGCTCCCCGAATTACAGGGGCAAAGGTAATGAGCAGTTCTTC. The full variable domain, in which reference TRBV11-2 and TRBJ2-1 provide the parts outside the CDR3, is EAGVAQSPRYKIIEKRQSVAFWCNPISGHATLYWYQQILGQGPKLLIQFQNNGVVDDSQLPKDRFSAERLKGVDSTLKIQPAKLEDSAVYLCASSSPNYRGKGNEQFFGPGTRLTVL.

In its sample, this clonotype was seen many times. The rearrangement uses TRBV19 and TRBJ1-5, with D uncertain. CDR1 is LNHDA, CDR2 SQIVND, per germline (reference sequence). There are 15 residues in the CDR3. V was shortened by 0 bases and J by 7 bases, with 13 bases between the two germline ends. CDR3 in amino acids: CASSIDSANGQPQHF. The CDR3 nucleotides read TGTGCCAGTAGTATAGACTCGGCAAATGGACAGCCCCAGCATTTT.

This clonotype was observed at least ten times. Here the CDR3 DNA reads TGTGCCAGCAGCGGGGGAGGAATCGGCACTGAAGCTTTCTTT. This translates into CASSGGGIGTEAFF. The genes are TRBV11-2 and TRBJ1-1; D may be TRBD1 (5 bases). Deletions cut 5 bases from V and 4 bases from J, with 14 bases between. This CDR3 is 14 amino acids long. Looked up from germline, CDR1 is SGHAT and CDR2 is FQNNGV. The variable domain in full, completed from reference TRBV11-2 and TRBJ1-1, reads EAGVAQSPRYKIIEKRQSVAFWCNPISGHATLYWYQQILGQGPKLLIQFQNNGVVDDSQLPKDRFSAERLKGVDSTLKIQPAKLEDSAVYLCASSGGGIGTEAFFGQGTRLTVV.

This clonotype was recorded at least ten times. The chain carries TRBV7-3 and TRBJ1-2; TRBD1 matches at 7 bases. The CDR3 runs to 13 residues. V was clipped by 1 base and J by 8 bases; unmatched bases: 4. The V gene's germline CDR1 is SGHTA and CDR2 FQGTGA. The CDR3 nucleotides are TGTGCCAGCAGCTTAAACAGGGGAGGAGGCTACACCTTC. Amino acids: CASSLNRGGGYTF.

This clonotype showed up just a few times. This chain links TRBV6-2 or TRBV6-3 with TRBJ1-1, with no clear D. Between the trimmed V and J ends, which lost 5 bases and 10 bases, there was a span of 20 bases. The CDR3 is 14 residues long. Germline-derived CDR1 and CDR2 are MNHEY and SVGEGT. This CDR3 is CASSLTLPSLGAFF. The CDR3 DNA sequence: TGTGCCAGCAGTCTTACCCTTCCCTCTTTAGGAGCTTTCTTT.

The table lists this clonotype with a few counts. The CDR3 DNA follows: TGTGCCTGGAGTCCCCCCCGGGGGCTTGGCTACACCTTC. This gives the protein CAWSPPRGLGYTF. V is TRBV30 and J is TRBJ1-2; D is possibly TRBD1 (6 bases). V lost 2 bases and J 7 bases, leaving 14 bases between the germline ends. Germline V gives CDR1 GTSNPN, CDR2 SVGIG (reference sequence). The CDR3 covers 13 residues.

On this clonotype itself: A much bigger clone sits one base away, suggesting this may be a read error. The chain combines TRBV9 with TRBJ2-1; the D is unclear. This CDR3 has 15 residues. CDR1 and CDR2 from the germline V gene are SGDLS and YYNGEE. The V end lost 0 bases, the J end lost 0 bases, and 7 bases lay between the germline ends. The CDR3 DNA reads as TGTGCCAGCAGCGTAGGAGCTGACTCCTACAATGAGCAGTTCTTC. This sequence encodes CASSVGADSYNEQFF.

This clonotype was observed at least ten times. V usage is TRBV28 and J usage is TRBJ1-1, with D maybe TRBD1 (5 bases). In germline, CDR1 is MDHEN, CDR2 SYDVKM. V dropped 7 bases and J dropped 4 bases, with 10 bases sitting between them. The CDR3 has 12 amino acids. The CDR3 sequence: CASKEGSTEAFF. For the CDR3, the DNA is TGTGCCAGCAAGGAGGGGAGCACTGAAGCTTTCTTT.

This clonotype was seen many times. The chain has TRBV28 and TRBJ2-5; either TRBD1 or TRBD2 may fit D (5 bases each). Germline-derived CDR1 and CDR2 are MDHEN and SYDVKM. The CDR3 has 14 amino acids. V gave up 6 bases and J gave up 5 bases, with 16 bases separating them. CDR3 DNA: TGTGCCAGCAGAAGTTACTGGGGGAAGGAGACCCAGTACTTC. Its translation: CASRSYWGKETQYF.

This clonotype showed up many times. The chain is built from TRBV4-3 and TRBJ1-5; tentatively, D is TRBD1 (6 bases). Germline V lookup: CDR1 LGHNA, CDR2 YSLEER. V lost 1 base to trimming and J lost 7 bases, with 17 bases between them. This CDR3 has 16 residues. For the CDR3, the DNA is TGCGCCAGCAGCCAAGGGGCAGGGGCGCGAGTCCAGCCCCAGCATTTT. Encoded protein: CASSQGAGARVQPQHF.

The rearrangement uses TRBV29-1 and TRBJ2-1; the match to TRBD1 covers 7 bases. This CDR3 spans 11 amino acids. Trimming cost V 6 bases and J 8 bases; bases outside gene matches: 4. CDR1 is SQVTM and CDR2 is ANQGSEA in the germline V gene. This chain's CDR3 is CSVDRVDEQFF. DNA for the CDR3: TGCAGCGTCGACAGGGTTGATGAGCAGTTCTTC.

A few counts support this clonotype. The chain has TRBV6-2 or TRBV6-3 and TRBJ2-3; 10 nucleotides match TRBD2. There are 16 residues in the CDR3. V was pared by 0 bases and J by 3 bases, with 3 bases of the junction left unmatched. Germline V lookup: CDR1 MNHEY, CDR2 SVGEGT. The CDR3 spells CASSYSGLALTDTQYF. The CDR3 coding sequence is TGTGCCAGCAGTTACTCGGGACTAGCGTTGACAGATACGCAGTATTTT.